These T cell receptor beta chains were read from a single sample in a study of T cells after yellow fever vaccination. TCRdb redid the calling of the 5' RACE reads with MiXCR, one entry per CDR3 protein. There are fewer than 350,000 distinct CDR3 sequences in the sample; around 4.3% occur only once, and approximately 19% lies in the top ten. This specimen was PBMCs, taken 15 days after the yellow fever booster vaccination. The receptors derive from a man aged 18 to 35 who received the YFV17D yellow fever vaccine. Both conserved end residues are part of each CDR3. The D gene is left open where the match is weak. Expanded clones are given a class, and other clones once, few, many or no size at all.

J: TRBJ1-4; D: NA; size: many; V: TRBV12-3/TRBV12-4; CDR3: CASSLIRDGLNEKLFF; DNA: TGTGCCAGCAGTTTAATCAGGGACGGCTTAAATGAAAAACTGTTTTTT
J: TRBJ1-5; D: NA; size: many; V: TRBV5-5; CDR3: CASSWTDWSNQPQHF; DNA: TGTGCCAGCAGCTGGACGGATTGGAGCAATCAGCCCCAGCATTTT
J: TRBJ1-1; D: NA; size: NA; V: TRBV12-3/TRBV12-4; CDR3: CASTGQMGTEAFF; DNA: TGTGCCAGTACGGGACAAATGGGCACTGAAGCTTTCTTT
J: TRBJ1-4; D: NA; size: NA; V: TRBV7-2; CDR3: CASSSGLRGEKLFF; DNA: TGTGCCAGCAGCTCCGGACTACGAGGGGAAAAACTGTTTTTT
J: TRBJ2-5; D: TRBD2; size: many; V: TRBV27; CDR3: CASSPLTSGAETQYF; DNA: TGTGCCAGCAGTCCTCTGACTAGCGGCGCAGAGACCCAGTACTTC
J: TRBJ1-2; D: TRBD1; size: few; V: TRBV3-1; CDR3: CASSQAAGGGNYGYTF; DNA: TGTGCCAGCAGCCAAGCAGCAGGGGGAGGGAACTATGGCTACACCTTC
J: TRBJ2-1; D: NA; size: many; V: TRBV20-1; CDR3: CSAPDVGDNEQFF; DNA: TGCAGTGCACCGGACGTGGGCGACAATGAGCAGTTCTTC
J: TRBJ2-3; D: NA; size: NA; V: TRBV7-9; CDR3: CASSSDEGTDTQYF; DNA: TGTGCCAGCAGCTCAGACGAGGGCACAGATACGCAGTATTTT
J: TRBJ1-1; D: TRBD1; size: many; V: TRBV5-1; CDR3: CASSFTGGVPEAFF; DNA: TGCGCCAGCAGCTTTACAGGGGGAGTCCCTGAAGCTTTCTTT
J: TRBJ2-3; D: TRBD1; size: many; V: TRBV5-5; CDR3: CASSLLQGADTQYF; DNA: TGTGCCAGCAGCTTGTTACAGGGGGCAGATACGCAGTATTTT
J: TRBJ2-3; D: NA; size: many; V: TRBV4-3; CDR3: CASSQEGRPSDTQYF; DNA: TGCGCCAGCAGCCAAGAAGGACGGCCTTCAGATACGCAGTATTTT
J: TRBJ2-7; D: TRBD1; size: NA; V: TRBV11-2; CDR3: CASSHPQGTVGYEQYF; DNA: TGTGCCAGCAGCCATCCACAGGGGACGGTGGGGTACGAGCAGTACTTC
J: TRBJ2-4; D: NA; size: many; V: TRBV27; CDR3: CASSPPPLLLAKNIQYF; DNA: TGTGCCAGCAGTCCGCCCCCCCTACTTCTAGCCAAAAACATTCAGTACTTC
J: TRBJ1-4; D: NA; size: many; V: TRBV7-9; CDR3: CASSWDGEKLFF; DNA: TGTGCCAGCAGCTGGGACGGTGAAAAACTGTTTTTT
J: TRBJ2-2; D: TRBD2; size: NA; V: TRBV7-6; CDR3: CASSLGLAGRMNTGELFF; DNA: TGTGCCAGCAGCTTAGGACTAGCGGGGAGAATGAACACCGGGGAGCTGTTTTTT
J: TRBJ2-1; D: TRBD2; size: few; V: TRBV20-1; CDR3: CSARTSGGYNEQFF; DNA: TGCAGTGCTAGGACTAGCGGGGGGTACAATGAGCAGTTCTTC
J: TRBJ1-1; D: TRBD1; size: many; V: TRBV12-3/TRBV12-4; CDR3: CASVKKGQGNTEAFF; DNA: TGTGCCAGCGTCAAAAAGGGACAGGGGAACACTGAAGCTTTCTTT
J: TRBJ1-3; D: NA; size: NA; V: TRBV7-8; CDR3: CASSLDAIKGSGNTIYF; DNA: TGTGCCAGCAGCTTAGATGCTATCAAGGGCTCTGGAAACACCATATATTTT
J: TRBJ1-1; D: TRBD1; size: few; V: TRBV5-1; CDR3: CASRDRGIGTEAFF; DNA: TGCGCCAGCAGGGACAGGGGTATTGGCACTGAAGCTTTCTTT
J: TRBJ2-1; D: NA; size: many; V: TRBV7-9; CDR3: CASRLYNEQFF; DNA: TGTGCCAGCCGTCTTTACAATGAGCAGTTCTTC
J: TRBJ2-5; D: NA; size: many; V: TRBV10-3; CDR3: CAISVSGGPETQYF; DNA: TGTGCCATCAGTGTCTCCGGGGGCCCCGAGACCCAGTACTTC
J: TRBJ1-2; D: TRBD1; size: many; V: TRBV7-2; CDR3: CASSSTGGRSYTF; DNA: TGTGCCAGCAGCTCTACAGGGGGTCGTTCGTACACCTTC
J: TRBJ2-1; D: NA; size: few; V: TRBV2; CDR3: CASSVSPGVASGEQFF; DNA: TGTGCCAGCAGCGTATCCCCAGGGGTTGCCAGTGGTGAGCAGTTCTTC
J: TRBJ2-7; D: TRBD2; size: NA; V: TRBV7-2; CDR3: CASSLVGGLAVYEQYF; DNA: TGTGCCAGCAGCCTAGTAGGGGGACTAGCGGTTTACGAGCAGTACTTC
J: TRBJ1-2; D: NA; size: NA; V: TRBV7-3; CDR3: CASSPDKIYGYTF; DNA: TGTGCCAGCAGCCCGGACAAGATCTATGGCTACACCTTC
J: TRBJ2-1; D: TRBD2; size: many; V: TRBV5-1; CDR3: CASSLGSLAGANEQFF; DNA: TGCGCCAGCAGCTTGGGTTCTCTAGCGGGGGCAAATGAGCAGTTCTTC
J: TRBJ2-5; D: NA; size: many; V: TRBV20-1; CDR3: CSAFWTGGNQETQYF; DNA: TGCAGTGCTTTCTGGACCGGGGGCAACCAAGAGACCCAGTACTTC
J: TRBJ1-1; D: TRBD1; size: NA; V: TRBV3-1; CDR3: CASSLGTGGIKNTEAFF; DNA: TGTGCCAGCAGCCTAGGGACAGGGGGTATAAAGAACACTGAAGCTTTCTTT
J: TRBJ1-2; D: NA; size: many; V: TRBV20-1; CDR3: CSAPREAGYTF; DNA: TGCAGTGCCCCCCGAGAGGCGGGCTACACCTTC
J: TRBJ1-6; D: NA; size: few; V: TRBV9; CDR3: CASSVEGLDSYNSPLHF; DNA: TGTGCCAGCAGCGTAGAAGGGTTGGACTCCTATAATTCACCCCTCCACTTT
J: TRBJ1-5; D: NA; size: many; V: TRBV6-1; CDR3: CATRENQPQHF; DNA: TGTGCCACCAGAGAGAATCAGCCCCAGCATTTT
J: TRBJ2-7; D: NA; size: NA; V: TRBV27; CDR3: CASSLRVLGPEQYF; DNA: TGTGCCAGCAGTTTAAGGGTCTTGGGTCCGGAGCAGTACTTC
J: TRBJ1-2; D: NA; size: few; V: TRBV4-1; CDR3: CASSQVGAVYGYTF; DNA: TGCGCCAGCAGCCAAGTGGGGGCAGTCTATGGCTACACCTTC
J: TRBJ1-1; D: NA; size: many; V: TRBV4-1; CDR3: CASSQDLGMAFF; DNA: TGCGCCAGCAGCCAAGATTTGGGGATGGCTTTCTTT
J: TRBJ1-5; D: NA; size: many; V: TRBV12-3/TRBV12-4; CDR3: CASSLEGDQPQHF; DNA: TGTGCCAGCAGTTTAGAGGGGGATCAGCCCCAGCATTTT
J: TRBJ1-5; D: NA; size: many; V: TRBV4-1; CDR3: CASRPYRDSNQPQHF; DNA: TGCGCCAGCAGGCCCTACAGGGACAGCAATCAGCCCCAGCATTTT
J: TRBJ2-7; D: TRBD1; size: NA; V: TRBV4-3; CDR3: CASSQERTGGVYEQYF; DNA: TGCGCCAGCAGCCAAGAAAGGACAGGGGGCGTATACGAGCAGTACTTC